Described below is a single T cell receptor beta chain sequence and its context. Symptom resolution, clearance, or two negative PCRs marked donors in Cohort 3 as recovered. The data derive from a study of blood T cell repertoires in COVID-19. Assay used: immunoSEQ multiplex PCR; TCRdb lists only in-frame clones, some missing. The table records over 200,000 clones, 80% to 90% of them present only once. Trimming cost V 2 bases and J 1 base; bases outside gene matches: 4. Germline lookup yields CDR1 ENHRY and CDR2 SYGVKD. The CDR3 runs to 15 residues. This chain links TRBV10-3 with TRBJ1-1; 7 bases line up with TRBD1. The sequencing sample was made of PBMCs or T cells enriched from blood (not recorded which). The TCR originated in a man aged 18 to 29 who had recovered from COVID-19. This CDR3 reads CAISEGTATNTEAFF. The CDR3 DNA reads TGTGCCATCAGTGAGGGGACAGCAACGAACACTGAAGCTTTCTTT.